This record looks at one T cell receptor beta chain sequence and its context. This sample was included in a study of OX40 agonist ivuxolimab in advanced cancers. Assay: immunoSEQ multiplex PCR; the TCRdb copy retains only in-frame clones and omits some. The sample yields approximately 35,000 clones, more than 60% seen once. The germline V gene has CDR1 SGHDT and CDR2 YYEEEE. This CDR3 comprises 14 residues. Trimming took 8 bases from V and 6 from J, leaving 15 bases between them. The sample consisted of CD4+ or CD8+ T cells sorted from blood, taken in a trial of the OX40 agonist ivuxolimab. V and J are TRBV5-6 and TRBJ1-6, with D perhaps TRBD1 (6 bases). The sequence derives from an adult with an advanced solid tumor such as melanoma, head and neck, liver or kidney cancer. The CDR3 spells CASRGWAVNSPLHF. CDR3 bases: TGTGCCAGTAGGGGGTGGGCAGTTAATTCACCCCTCCACTTT. The full variable domain, its missing parts supplied by reference TRBV5-6 and TRBJ1-6, is DAGVTQSPTHLIKTRGQQVTLRCSPKSGHDTVSWYQQALGQGPQFIFQYYEEEERQRGNFPDRFSGHQFPNYSSELNVNALLLGDSALYLCASRGWAVNSPLHFGNGTRLTVT.